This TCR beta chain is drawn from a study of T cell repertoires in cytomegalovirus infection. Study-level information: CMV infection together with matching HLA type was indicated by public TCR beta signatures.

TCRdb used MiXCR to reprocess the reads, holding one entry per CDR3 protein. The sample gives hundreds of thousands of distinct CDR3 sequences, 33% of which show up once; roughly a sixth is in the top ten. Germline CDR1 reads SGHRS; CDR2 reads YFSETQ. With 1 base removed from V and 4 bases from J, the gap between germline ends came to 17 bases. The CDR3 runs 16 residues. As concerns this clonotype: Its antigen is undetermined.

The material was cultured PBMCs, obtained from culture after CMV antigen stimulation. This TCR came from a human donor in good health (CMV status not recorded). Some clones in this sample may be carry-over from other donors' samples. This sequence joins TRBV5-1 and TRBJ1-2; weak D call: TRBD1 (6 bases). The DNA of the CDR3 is TGCGCCAGCAGCTTGCTCTCGACAGGCGGTTTCTATGGCTACACCTTC. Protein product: CASSLLSTGGFYGYTF.